This T cell receptor (beta chain) emerged from a study of CD8+ T cells in alopecia areata. Study summary: The study gave treated patients oral tofacitinib at 5 to 10 mg twice daily. Among treated patients, severity was scored by affected scalp area percentage.

Worth noting for this clone: No antigen is known for it.

Points from the study as a whole: Higher clonality than in normal scalp was seen in lesional scalp, especially alopecia totalis/universalis.

Once RNA had been extracted, it was reverse transcribed into cDNA to act as the sequencing template. Assay: immunoSEQ multiplex PCR; the TCRdb copy retains only in-frame clones and omits some. Of approximately 210,000 clones in the sample, more than 60% were seen once. Treatment specified: oral pan-JAK inhibitor, 5-10 mg twice daily. Lesional scalp tissue (obtained by punch biopsy) and peripheral blood were collected from alopecia areata patients. The germline V gene encodes CDR1 SGHTA and CDR2 FQGNSA. The trim removed 5 bases at V and 7 bases at J, leaving 9 bases unmatched. The length of the CDR3 is 15 residues.

The chain uses TRBV7-2 and TRBJ2-1, with 9 bases matching TRBD2. The clonotype originates from a human donor with alopecia areata. The sample in question was CD4+ T cells sorted from blood, obtained at approximately week 45, from a patient treated with tofacitinib. The CDR3 DNA reads TGTGCCAGCAGCCGCTATTGGGCGGGGGGGAATGAGCAGTTCTTC. Its protein product is CASSRYWAGGNEQFF. The full variable domain, rest sourced from reference TRBV7-2 and TRBJ2-1, is GAGVSQSPSNKVTEKGKDVELRCDPISGHTALYWYRQSLGQGLEFLIYFQGNSAPDKSGLPSDRFSAERTGGSVSTLTIQRTQQEDSAVYLCASSRYWAGGNEQFFGPGTRLTVL.